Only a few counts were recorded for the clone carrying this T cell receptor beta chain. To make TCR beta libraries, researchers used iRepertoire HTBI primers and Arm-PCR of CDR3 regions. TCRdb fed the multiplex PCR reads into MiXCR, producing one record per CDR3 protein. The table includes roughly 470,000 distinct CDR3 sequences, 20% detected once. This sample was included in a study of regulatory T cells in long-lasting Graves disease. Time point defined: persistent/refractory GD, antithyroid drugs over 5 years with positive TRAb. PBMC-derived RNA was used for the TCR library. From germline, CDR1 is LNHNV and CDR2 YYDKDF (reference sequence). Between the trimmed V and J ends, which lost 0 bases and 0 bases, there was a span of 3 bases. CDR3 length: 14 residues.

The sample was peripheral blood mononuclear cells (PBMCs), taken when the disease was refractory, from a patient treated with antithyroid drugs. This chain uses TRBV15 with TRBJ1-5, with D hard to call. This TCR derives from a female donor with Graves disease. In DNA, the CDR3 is TGTGCCACCAGCAGAGACCCTAGCAATCAGCCCCAGCATTTT. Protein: CATSRDPSNQPQHF.